This T cell receptor beta chain was sequenced during a study of cytomegalovirus exposure and HLA in healthy donors. Remarks on this clone: Its cognate antigen is unknown.

PCR primers comprised 60 Vbeta and 13 Jbeta primers. TCRdb's copy holds only in-frame clones and misses some; the assay was immunoSEQ multiplex PCR. Listed are 70,000 or so clones; approximately 2.4% falls within the top ten. Study outcomes and limitations: Under in vitro conditions, three CMV-associated chains were confirmed as specific for CMV antigens.

The germline CDR1 and CDR2 sequences are MNHEY and SVGAGI. The CDR3 runs to 13 residues. V shed 0 bases and J shed 8 bases, with 10 bases lying between them. The clonotype was recovered from a female donor in good health and CMV-seropositive. The V and J genes are TRBV6-5 and TRBJ1-2, with a tentative D call TRBD1 (5 bases). The sequenced sample was PBMCs. Written as DNA, the CDR3 is TGTGCCAGCAGTTACTCTCCGACAGTCGGCTACACCTTC. Encoded protein: CASSYSPTVGYTF.